Listed below are T cell receptor beta chains from one sample, sequenced in a study of blood T cell repertoires in COVID-19. Produced via immunoSEQ multiplex PCR; TCRdb's table is partial and in-frame only. The sample consists of about 350,000 clones, around nine tenths of them appearing once. The sample comprised PBMCs or T cells enriched from blood (not recorded which). The receptors derive from a woman between 25 and 40 years old who had been exposed to COVID-19. Both conserved end residues are part of each CDR3. Part of the rows lack a size; the others show once, few, many or a class for expanded clones.

V gene	J gene	clone size	CDR3 protein
TRBV5-4	TRBJ1-6	few	CASSSSSGTVGSPLHF
TRBV15	TRBJ2-7	NA	CATSTLAGGPRDEQYF
TRBV18	TRBJ1-2	NA	CASSPRGQGSPNYGYTF
TRBV5-1	TRBJ2-5	NA	CASSWRTEETQYF
TRBV28	TRBJ1-2	NA	CASNNRNYGYTF
TRBV19	TRBJ2-2	NA	CASSRTGAGNTGELFF
TRBV7-3	TRBJ2-6	NA	CASSPRGFGANVLTF
TRBV6-5	TRBJ2-2	NA	CASSWGLTGELFF
TRBV10-3	TRBJ2-5	once	CAISEVGRETQYF
TRBV15	TRBJ1-3	NA	CATSRAWGGSGNTIYF
TRBV30	TRBJ2-7	NA	CAWRPAGAHSYEQYF
TRBV5-5	TRBJ2-1	NA	CASSLVPAGVGNEQFF
TRBV5-6	TRBJ1-5	NA	CASSRTGTGGAFGNQPQHF
TRBV9	TRBJ1-2	NA	CASSERDRSNYGYTF
TRBV28	TRBJ2-1	once	CASSFLAGGYNEQFF
TRBV28	TRBJ2-5	NA	CASSAPLGRETQYF
TRBV3-1/TRBV3-2	TRBJ1-1	NA	CASSRVSRGNTEAFF
TRBV2	TRBJ1-2	many	CASSRQTYGYTF
TRBV7-2	TRBJ1-2	NA	CASTLLKDGGYGYTF
TRBV12-5	TRBJ2-5	NA	CASGLPRPSGPQGGQETQYF
TRBV2	TRBJ2-2	few	CASSPLAGGDTGELFF
TRBV7-3	TRBJ1-2	NA	CASSAGQGNPSRYTF
TRBV2	TRBJ2-7	once	CASSVGGQGLKQYF
TRBV19	TRBJ2-4	NA	CASSIGRVWEDIQYF
TRBV12-3/TRBV12-4	TRBJ2-1	once	CASSFNSYNEQFF
TRBV5-1	TRBJ2-5	NA	CASSLARDNKETQYF
TRBV28	TRBJ1-3	few	CASSSPEGRGSGNTIYF
TRBV27	TRBJ2-3	NA	CASRVTSGTDTQYF
TRBV5-1	TRBJ1-4	NA	CASSLSGSNEKLFF
TRBV18	TRBJ1-1	NA	CASSPPQGGNTEAFF
TRBV24-1	TRBJ1-5	NA	CATSDLTGEQPQHF
TRBV3-1/TRBV3-2	TRBJ2-1	NA	CASSLRLVAVSYNEQFF
TRBV5-1	TRBJ2-5	NA	CASSDRTGWGETQYF
TRBV11-2	TRBJ2-1	NA	CASSFLGQGAVNEQFF
TRBV7-8	TRBJ1-5	NA	CASSLAKGSRSNQPQHF
TRBV5-1	TRBJ2-3	NA	CASSVDRGTSTDTQYF
TRBV7-8	TRBJ1-6	NA	CASSLGGNSPLHF
TRBV28	TRBJ1-6	NA	CASRGQPDNSPLHF
TRBV14	TRBJ2-1	NA	CASSWGQGREIYNEQFF
TRBV7-2	TRBJ2-3	NA	CASRAGGPDTQYF
TRBV24-1	TRBJ1-5	NA	CATSGNGQGDSWNQPQHF
TRBV7-3	TRBJ2-5	NA	CASSPRPGPEETQYF
TRBV5-5	TRBJ2-1	NA	CASSLASGRAGEQFF
TRBV5-4	TRBJ1-2	NA	CASSASNYGYTF
TRBV10-3	TRBJ1-2	NA	CAISVDRQYYGYTF
TRBV11-3	TRBJ2-3	NA	CASSPRPTSGSGPDTQYF
TRBV5-1	TRBJ2-1	NA	CASMGTSGSNEQFF
TRBV27	TRBJ2-3	NA	CASRLRGSGRQSTDTQYF
TRBV10-2	TRBJ2-2	NA	CASHRHLDINTGELFF
TRBV2	TRBJ2-2	NA	CASSPDRGLFF
TRBV24-1	TRBJ2-7	NA	CATQPGTNYEQYF